Each of the 20 T cell receptor beta chains below was sequenced from the same sample in a study of shared clonotypes between healthy human individuals. Generated by immunoSEQ multiplex PCR, the TCRdb table keeps only in-frame clones and is missing some. Of roughly 2 million clones listed, 90% to 96% are singletons. Specimen: naive CD4+ T cells sorted from blood. Subset described: CD45RA+ positively selected. These TCRs come from a man between 18 and 35 years old in good health.

This clone was seen once. Other DNA variants within this sample encode the same CDR3. V gene TRBV6-5 combines with J gene TRBJ2-7; a possible D gene is TRBD1 (6 bases). This CDR3 comprises 14 residues. Germline V lookup: CDR1 MNHEY, CDR2 SVGAGI. V was trimmed by 5 bases and J by 2 bases, leaving 13 bases between them. The CDR3 DNA reads as TGTGCCAGCAGTCCCACAGGGATCCCCTACGAGCAGTACTTC. As protein: CASSPTGIPYEQYF.

This clone was seen just once. Here the CDR3 DNA reads TGTGCCAGCAGCTTAAATGGGGGCCTGGGTTCACCCCTCCACTTT. Its protein is CASSLNGGLGSPLHF. The V and J genes are TRBV7-9 and TRBJ1-6; D perhaps matches TRBD1 (6 bases). Trimming left V 2 bases short and J 9 bases short, with 14 bases between. Looked up from germline, CDR1 is SEHNR and CDR2 is FQNEAQ (reference sequence). The CDR3 has 15 amino acids. The variable domain in full, completed from reference TRBV7-9 and TRBJ1-6, reads DTGVSQNPRHKITKRGQNVTFRCDPISEHNRLYWYRQTLGQGPEFLTYFQNEAQLEKSRLLSDRFSAERPKGSFSTLEIQRTEQGDSAMYLCASSLNGGLGSPLHFGNGTRLTVT.

The chain uses TRBV5-6 and TRBJ1-3; a weak D match, TRBD1 (6 bases). Germline CDR1 and CDR2: SGHDT and YYEEEE. V lost 2 bases and J lost 1, with 22 bases in between. This CDR3 is 19 amino acids long. The CDR3 region is CASSFGIFWGRDSGNTIYF. CDR3 in DNA: TGTGCCAGCAGCTTTGGGATCTTTTGGGGGCGAGATTCTGGAAACACCATATATTTT.

The V and J genes are TRBV11-2 and TRBJ1-2, with 11 bases lining up with TRBD1. The CDR3 runs 17 residues. Trimming took 5 bases from V and 3 from J; bases not matched to a gene: 11. The germline V gene encodes CDR1 SGHAT and CDR2 FQNNGV. CDR3 amino acids: CASSPGTGGITDYGYTF. CDR3 nucleotide sequence: TGTGCCAGCAGCCCGGGGACAGGGGGTATAACTGACTATGGCTACACCTTC.

CDR3 sequence (DNA): TGCGCCAGCAGCCAAACCTTGGACACCGTGCGGGAGCAGTACTTC. It encodes CASSQTLDTVREQYF. The rearrangement uses TRBV4-3 and TRBJ2-7, with D possibly TRBD1 on 5 matching bases. CDR3 length: 15 amino acids. The V end was cut by 2 bases, the J end by 7 bases, with 18 bases between. CDR1 and CDR2 (germline): LGHNA, YSLEER.

The V gene is TRBV6-1, the J gene TRBJ1-4, with D perhaps matching TRBD1 (6 bases). V lost 10 bases and J lost 7, with 16 bases in between. This CDR3 has 13 residues. Germline-derived CDR1 and CDR2 are MNHNS and SASEGT. The CDR3 sequence: CATRGRAGEKLFF. The DNA of the CDR3 is TGTGCCACCAGGGGCAGGGCTGGTGAAAAACTGTTTTTT.

The chain has TRBV18 and TRBJ2-1; D gene unclear. Germline assignment: CDR1 KGHSH and CDR2 LQKENI. Trimming stripped 8 bases from V and 4 bases from J, with 6 bases between. The length of the CDR3 is 11 residues. The CDR3 bases are TGTGCCAGCGGGGATTACAATGAGCAGTTCTTC. Protein: CASGDYNEQFF.

This clone was observed a single time. The chain joins TRBV5-1 to TRBJ2-5; the match to TRBD1 covers 9 bases. V was pared by 4 bases and J by 4 bases, with 8 bases of the junction left unmatched. The CDR3 contains 15 residues. From germline, CDR1 is SGHRS and CDR2 YFSETQ. In DNA, the CDR3 is TGCGCCAGCAGCAGCGGGACAGGGAAAGGAGAGACCCAGTACTTC. This codes for CASSSGTGKGETQYF.

The V call is TRBV5-1, the J call TRBJ1-1, with unresolved D. The germline V gene encodes CDR1 SGHRS and CDR2 YFSETQ. This CDR3 is built from 14 residues. V lost 2 bases and J lost 1, with 9 bases in between. CDR3 region: CASSFAASNTEAFF. The CDR3 DNA sequence: TGCGCCAGCAGCTTCGCGGCCTCGAACACTGAAGCTTTCTTT.

The chain couples TRBV25-1 to TRBJ1-5; no clear D. The CDR3 is 13 residues long. With 10 bases removed from V and 2 bases from J, the gap between germline ends came to 12 bases. Germline V gene lookup returns CDR1 MGHDK and CDR2 SYGVNS. DNA for the CDR3: TGTGCCACCAGCCGAGCGGGCAATCAGCCCCAGCATTTT. Residues: CATSRAGNQPQHF.

The rearrangement joins TRBV10-1 to TRBJ2-1; TRBD2 matches 9 bases. The germline CDR1 and CDR2 sequences are WNHNN and SYGVQD (reference sequence). V lost 4 bases and J lost 0; bases outside the gene matches: 4. CDR3 length equals 16 residues. This CDR3 is CASSGLAASSYNEQFF. The CDR3 bases are TGCGCCAGCAGTGGACTAGCGGCGAGCTCCTACAATGAGCAGTTCTTC.

For the CDR3, the DNA is TGTGCCAGCAGCTTAGCCCCGTGGGACAGATCCCTCCACTTT. It yields the protein CASSLAPWDRSLHF. The rearrangement uses TRBV7-2 and TRBJ1-6; TRBD1 aligns across 7 bases. Germline V gene data show CDR1 as SGHTA and CDR2 as FQGNSA. V shed 0 bases, J shed 14 bases, and the junction held 7 bases outside the gene matches. This CDR3 is 14 amino acids long.

The chain recombines TRBV19 with TRBJ1-2; D is ambiguous. CDR3 length equals 15 residues. Trimming shortened V by 7 bases and J by 1 base, and 16 bases separated the two germline ends. The V gene's germline CDR1 is LNHDA and CDR2 SQIVND (reference sequence). This chain's CDR3 is CASTPWRKGNYGYTF. CDR3 bases: TGTGCCAGTACGCCCTGGAGGAAGGGTAACTATGGCTACACCTTC.

This sequence joins TRBV28 and TRBJ1-4; 7 nucleotides match TRBD1. The CDR3 loop spans 15 amino acids. With 5 bases clipped from V and 2 bases from J, the junction kept 5 bases outside the gene matches. Germline lookup yields CDR1 MDHEN and CDR2 SYDVKM. The CDR3 sequence: CASSLNRGTNEKLFF. Written as DNA, the CDR3 is TGTGCCAGCAGTCTCAACAGGGGCACTAATGAAAAACTGTTTTTT. Complete variable domain (other parts from reference TRBV28 and TRBJ1-4): DVKVTQSSRYLVKRTGEKVFLECVQDMDHENMFWYRQDPGLGLRLIYFSYDVKMKEKGDIPEGYSVSREKKERFSLILESASTNQTSMYLCASSLNRGTNEKLFFGSGTQLSVL.

V and J are TRBV5-1 and TRBJ2-2; D unresolved. Germline CDR1 is SGHRS and CDR2 is YFSETQ. This CDR3 has 16 amino acids. V was shortened by 6 bases and J by 4 bases, with 19 bases between the two germline ends. CDR3 nucleotides: TGCGCCAGCACCGTTCTAAACGTGGGTAGCACCGGGGAGCTGTTTTTT. This codes for CASTVLNVGSTGELFF.

Concerning this clone itself: Other DNA sequences in this sample translate to the same CDR3. J is TRBJ1-2 and V is TRBV5-1, with D perhaps matching TRBD1 (5 bases). Between the trimmed V and J ends, which lost 0 bases and 7 bases, there was a span of 10 bases. The CDR3 length is 13 residues. Germline assignment: CDR1 SGHRS and CDR2 YFSETQ. The DNA of the CDR3 is TGCGCCAGCAGCTTGGTGGGGCGGAGTGGCTACACCTTC. Translated, it gives CASSLVGRSGYTF.

The chain couples TRBV9 to TRBJ1-5; 10 nucleotides align to TRBD1. J lost 4 bases, V lost 7 bases, and 5 bases had no gene match. This CDR3 has 14 residues. Germline V lookup: CDR1 SGDLS, CDR2 YYNGEE. This CDR3 reads CASGGQGVNQPQHF. DNA of the CDR3: TGTGCCAGCGGCGGACAGGGGGTGAATCAGCCCCAGCATTTT.

This clone was recorded only once. This chain joins TRBV10-2 and TRBJ2-7, with D possibly matching TRBD1 (5 bases). The V and J ends lost 0 bases and 0 bases respectively, with 12 bases between them. The CDR3 has 16 residues. Germline CDR1 and CDR2: WSHSY and SAAADI. The DNA of the CDR3 is TGCGCCAGCAGTGAGTCTGGCAGGGCCCACTCCTACGAGCAGTACTTC. Translation: CASSESGRAHSYEQYF.

In its sample, this clone was seen a few times. The V and J genes are TRBV19 and TRBJ1-5; D remains ambiguous. Between the trimmed V and J ends, which lost 4 bases and 3 bases, there was a span of 4 bases. Germline CDR1 and CDR2: LNHDA and SQIVND (reference sequence). This CDR3 comprises 12 residues. CDR3 region: CASSTYNQPQHF. The CDR3 DNA reads TGTGCCAGTAGTACTTACAATCAGCCCCAGCATTTT.

V usage is TRBV28 and J usage is TRBJ1-2; D gene ambiguous. From germline, CDR1 is MDHEN and CDR2 SYDVKM. V lost 5 bases to trimming and J lost 4 bases, with 14 bases between them. The CDR3 sequence is 14 residues long. CDR3 nucleotides: TGTGCCAGCAGTCCTCGACCTCCCCGCTATGGCTACACCTTC. This translates into CASSPRPPRYGYTF.